These 20 T cell receptor beta chains originate from one sample sequenced in a study of T cells in Graves' hyperthyroidism and ophthalmopathy (dated 2019 in TCRdb). Libraries were built with multiplex PCR. Sequencing used an Illumina HiSeq 2000. The TCR beta CDR3 regions were amplified from RNA transcripts. A first-round RT-PCR of the TCR CDR3 used the HTBI primer set with the Qiagen OneStep RT-PCR kit. TCRdb's own reprocessing of the public reads used fastp at Q25 and MiXCR and kept productive beta chains. All rows with the same CDR3 protein become a single entry with the most common DNA and genes. This sample has 550,000 to 650,000 distinct CDR3 sequences in its table, and roughly 15% of those were observed once. More than 11% of the sample comes from the top ten. Input material: blood. Receptor source: a woman in her 40s with Graves' hyperthyroidism.

This clonotype has more than one count but fewer than ten. A read error is possible here, since a much larger clone lies one base away. The chain combines TRBV20-1 with TRBJ2-1; 13 positions match TRBD2. Germline V lookup: CDR1 DFQATT, CDR2 SNEGSKA (reference sequence). The CDR3 has 14 residues. Germline trimming cut 8 bases from V and 6 bases from J; bases unmatched to any gene: 7. This CDR3 reads CSTIRTSGSNEQFF. CDR3 coding DNA: TGCAGTACTATTAGGACTAGCGGGAGCAATGAGCAGTTCTTC.

This clonotype was counted at least ten times. This rearrangement joins TRBV20-1 to TRBJ1-5, with TRBD1 matching 7 bases. The CDR3 is made up of 19 amino acids. Germline CDR1 reads DFQATT; CDR2 reads SNEGSKA (reference sequence). V was pared by 1 base and J by 0 bases, with 15 bases of the junction left unmatched. The CDR3 sequence is CSARVRGNGDRSSNQPQHF. CDR3 nucleotides: TGCAGTGCTAGAGTACGCGGGAACGGGGACAGATCTAGCAATCAGCCCCAGCATTTT.

The genes are TRBV28 and TRBJ2-1, with 7 bases fitting TRBD2. The ends lost 6 bases at V and 0 bases at J; junction bases unmatched: 23. The CDR3 covers 21 residues. Germline CDR1 MDHEN, CDR2 SYDVKM. The CDR3 sequence is CASSRLSWRENFDSSYNEQFF. CDR3 nucleotides: TGTGCCAGCAGCCGCCTGTCTTGGCGGGAGAACTTCGATAGCTCCTACAATGAGCAGTTCTTC.

Ten or more counts support this clonotype. The chain joins TRBV18 to TRBJ2-7; tentatively, D is TRBD2 (5 bases). The V and J ends lost 3 bases and 2 bases respectively, with 14 bases between them. The CDR3 sequence is 15 residues long. Germline CDR1 and CDR2: KGHSH and LQKENI. CDR3 region: CASSPRGAEAYEQYF. In nucleotides, the CDR3 is TGTGCCAGCTCACCCCGAGGAGCGGAGGCCTACGAGCAGTACTTC.

This clonotype occurred many times. The chain couples TRBV7-9 to TRBJ2-1; the D gene is possibly TRBD2 (5 bases). Germline lookup yields CDR1 SEHNR and CDR2 FQNEAQ (reference sequence). V shed 5 bases and J shed 1 base, with 12 bases lying between them. This CDR3 region has 15 residues. DNA of the CDR3: TGTGCCAGCAGCCTTGGGAGTATATCCTACAATGAGCAGTTCTTC. Translating it yields CASSLGSISYNEQFF.

This clonotype was observed at least ten times. CDR3 in DNA: TGTGCCAGCAGTTACGGGGGGTACACCGGGGAGCTGTTTTTT. Its translation: CASSYGGYTGELFF. The chain is built from TRBV6-2 or TRBV6-3 and TRBJ2-2; a weak D match, TRBD2 (6 bases). The CDR3 sequence is 14 residues long. Deletions cut 2 bases from V and 3 bases from J, with 7 bases between. Germline CDR1 MNHEY, CDR2 SVGEGT.

Ten or more counts support this clonotype. The chain is built from TRBV28 and TRBJ1-2; no firm D call. The CDR3 sequence is 13 residues long. The germline CDR1 and CDR2 sequences are MDHEN and SYDVKM. Trimming shortened V by 6 bases and J by 4 bases, and 12 bases separated the two germline ends. As DNA, the CDR3 is TGTGCCAGCAGCTTTTCAGTGTTCTATGGCTACACCTTC. It encodes CASSFSVFYGYTF.

This clonotype appeared many times. The rearrangement links TRBV3-1 to TRBJ1-5; D unresolved. Germline V gives CDR1 LGHDT, CDR2 YNNKEL (reference sequence). This CDR3 region has 13 residues. Trimming cost V 3 bases and J 4 bases, with 7 bases left between them. DNA of the CDR3: TGTGCCAGCAGCCATGGCCAGAATCAGCCCCAGCATTTT. Its protein is CASSHGQNQPQHF.

The sample holds many counts of this clonotype. The chain carries TRBV10-3 and TRBJ2-7; 7 nucleotides agree with TRBD1. After removal of 11 bases from V and 2 bases from J, the junction contained 30 bases not matched to a gene. The CDR3 consists of 20 residues. From germline, CDR1 is ENHRY and CDR2 SYGVKD. The CDR3 here is CAFPLGTSQTQGSDTYEQYF. The DNA for the CDR3 is TGTGCCTTCCCGCTCGGAACCTCACAAACACAGGGGTCCGATACCTACGAGCAGTACTTC.

This clonotype was counted only a few times. The CDR3 DNA reads TGCAGTGCTGTGGCAGGGGGCGAAAGCAATCAGCCCCAGCATTTT. Its protein is CSAVAGGESNQPQHF. The chain uses TRBV20-1 and TRBJ1-5, with 8 nucleotides matching TRBD1. From germline, CDR1 is DFQATT and CDR2 SNEGSKA (reference sequence). With V trimmed by 5 bases and J by 1 base, 7 bases remained unmatched. The CDR3 is 15 amino acids.

The gene calls are TRBV29-1 and TRBJ1-2; D is possibly TRBD1 (5 bases). Germline loops: CDR1 SQVTM, CDR2 ANQGSEA. Trimming took off 4 bases at V and 8 bases at J, with 11 bases between the two ends. The CDR3 extends over 11 amino acids. CDR3 sequence reads: CSVVQGQGYTF. CDR3 DNA: TGCAGCGTTGTCCAGGGCCAGGGCTACACCTTC.

CDR3 residues: CASSLVEYEQFF. Here the CDR3 DNA reads TGTGCCAGCTCACTGGTCGAGTATGAGCAGTTCTTC. The V gene is TRBV18, the J gene TRBJ2-1; no clear D gene. V gave up 4 bases and J gave up 8 bases, with 9 bases separating them. The CDR3 contains 12 residues. Germline CDR1 KGHSH, CDR2 LQKENI.

This clonotype turned up a few times. J is TRBJ2-7 and V is TRBV20-1, with 9 nucleotides matching TRBD2. V shed 6 bases, J shed 3 bases, and the junction held 18 bases outside the gene matches. Germline V gene sequence: CDR1 DFQATT, CDR2 SNEGSKA (reference sequence). The CDR3 covers 17 residues. Here the CDR3 reads CSALPESRLAGIYEQYF. The CDR3 DNA follows: TGCAGTGCCCTCCCCGAGTCCCGCCTAGCGGGGATCTACGAGCAGTACTTC.

In this sample, this clonotype turned up a few times. This chain uses TRBV3-1 with TRBJ2-7; D gene ambiguous. The V end lost 0 bases, the J end lost 2 bases, and 8 bases lay between the germline ends. The CDR3 covers 14 residues. Germline V CDR1 and CDR2: LGHDT, YNNKEL (reference sequence). The CDR3 DNA sequence: TGTGCCAGCAGCCAAGAAGTCGGGCCCTACGAGCAGTACTTC. Protein product: CASSQEVGPYEQYF.

This clonotype was found many times. This chain links TRBV2 with TRBJ1-5; TRBD1 agrees at 7 bases. Germline CDR1 SNHLY, CDR2 FYNNEI. The CDR3 has 15 residues. V was clipped by 0 bases and J by 6 bases; unmatched bases: 5. The CDR3 coding sequence is TGTGCCAGCAGTGAAGCGCCAGGGGGTGGTCAGCCCCAGCATTTT. It encodes CASSEAPGGGQPQHF. Filled out from reference TRBV2 and TRBJ1-5, the complete variable domain reads EPEVTQTPSHQVTQMGQEVILRCVPISNHLYFYWYRQILGQKVEFLVSFYNNEISEKSEIFDDQFSVERPDGSNFTLKIRSTKLEDSAMYFCASSEAPGGGQPQHFGDGTRLSIL.

This clonotype was seen ten or more times. V gene TRBV12-5 combines with J gene TRBJ2-5; 7 bases agree with TRBD2. Unmatched junction bases numbered 9, after V lost 6 bases and J lost 5 bases. Germline V gene sequence: CDR1 LGHNT, CDR2 FRNRAP. This CDR3 has 14 amino acids. The CDR3, as DNA: TGTGCTAGTGGGAATGGACGGGGGGTGGAGACCCAGTACTTC. It yields the protein CASGNGRGVETQYF.

This clonotype has a handful of counts. The V and J genes are TRBV7-9 and TRBJ2-3, with 8 bases matching TRBD2. V shed 5 bases and J 2 bases; nucleotides not matched to a gene: 6. Germline CDR1 and CDR2: SEHNR and FQNEAQ (reference sequence). This CDR3 region has 15 residues. The CDR3 DNA reads TGTGCCAGCAGCCCCTCGGGGGGGGTCACAGATACGCAGTATTTT. Translation gives CASSPSGGVTDTQYF. Based on the CDR3 plus reference TRBV7-9 and TRBJ2-3, the full variable domain is DTGVSQNPRHKITKRGQNVTFRCDPISEHNRLYWYRQTLGQGPEFLTYFQNEAQLEKSRLLSDRFSAERPKGSFSTLEIQRTEQGDSAMYLCASSPSGGVTDTQYFGPGTRLTVL.

The table lists this clonotype with a few counts. V usage is TRBV12-3 or TRBV12-4 and J usage is TRBJ1-4; D not resolved. This CDR3 has 14 amino acids. V was trimmed by 2 bases and J by 4 bases, leaving 8 bases between them. The CDR3 reads CASSLFGSNEKLFF. The CDR3 coding sequence is TGTGCCAGCAGTTTATTTGGCAGTAATGAAAAACTGTTTTTT.

The chain employs TRBV12-3 or TRBV12-4 and TRBJ1-6, with a possible D match to TRBD1 (5 bases). This CDR3 is built from 13 residues. Between the trimmed V and J ends, which lost 5 bases and 10 bases, there was a span of 12 bases. The CDR3 loop reads CASSDSSQSPLHF. DNA of the CDR3: TGTGCCAGCAGTGACAGTTCCCAATCACCCCTCCACTTT.

At least ten counts were recorded for this clonotype. V and J are TRBV2 and TRBJ2-1; TRBD2 aligns across 14 bases. Germline CDR1 reads SNHLY; CDR2 reads FYNNEI. The trim removed 7 bases at V and 0 bases at J, leaving 8 bases unmatched. CDR3 length: 18 residues. This CDR3 reads CASTPGLAGVSSYNEQFF. CDR3 DNA: TGTGCCAGCACTCCGGGACTAGCGGGAGTAAGCTCCTACAATGAGCAGTTCTTC.